This is a list of T cell receptor beta chains from one sample in a study of cytomegalovirus exposure and HLA in healthy donors. The protocol was immunoSEQ multiplex PCR, while the TCRdb copy is restricted to in-frame clones and leaves out a portion. Of around 110,000 clones listed, 82% are singletons. The sequencing sample was made of PBMCs. The source is a man aged 30 to 39 in good health and CMV-seropositive. Each CDR3 is given with its conserved first and last residue. D genes are given only for firm matches. Expanded clones get a size class; other rows say once, few or many, or leave the size out.

d_gene	v_gene	j_gene	abundance	CDR3aa	CDR3nt
TRBD1	TRBV10-2	TRBJ1-2	NA	CASSELTGADYGYTF	TGCGCCAGCAGTGAATTGACAGGGGCTGACTATGGCTACACCTTC
NA	TRBV5-6	TRBJ1-4	NA	CASSLGQVEKLFF	TGTGCCAGCAGCTTGGGACAGGTAGAAAAACTGTTTTTT
TRBD1	TRBV5-4	TRBJ1-2	few	CASSTRRGTGATEGYTF	TGTGCCAGCAGCACCCGGAGGGGGACAGGGGCGACGGAGGGCTACACCTTC
NA	TRBV12-2	TRBJ2-2	NA	CASRLGQANTGELFF	TGTGCAAGTCGCTTGGGACAGGCGAACACCGGGGAGCTGTTTTTT
NA	TRBV7-9	TRBJ2-7	NA	CSSSFSYEQYF	TGTTCCAGCAGCTTTAGCTACGAGCAGTACTTC
NA	TRBV9	TRBJ1-1	NA	CASSVRPGTEAFF	TGTGCCAGCAGCGTGAGGCCGGGCACTGAAGCTTTCTTT
NA	TRBV2	TRBJ2-5	NA	CASSYSRETQYF	TGTGCCAGCAGTTATTCCAGAGAGACCCAGTACTTC
NA	TRBV6-5	TRBJ1-2	NA	CASSYGAENYGYTF	TGTGCCAGCAGTTACGGTGCAGAAAACTATGGCTACACCTTC
TRBD2	TRBV9	TRBJ2-3	NA	CASSGDGVAGRTDTQYF	TGTGCCAGCAGCGGAGATGGGGTAGCGGGGCGCACAGATACGCAGTATTTT
NA	TRBV7-2	TRBJ1-1	NA	CASSLLRQHEAFF	TGTGCCAGCAGCTTATTGAGACAGCATGAAGCTTTCTTT
NA	TRBV4-1	TRBJ1-2	NA	CASSQGEGAGGYTF	TGCGCCAGCAGCCAAGGAGAGGGAGCCGGTGGCTACACCTTC
NA	TRBV5-1	TRBJ2-3	few	CASSPRGGGLTDTQYF	TGCGCCAGCAGCCCTCGGGGAGGGGGACTAACAGATACGCAGTATTTT
NA	TRBV9	TRBJ2-7	NA	CASSVVAGVIPHEQYF	TGTGCCAGCAGCGTAGTGGCAGGGGTTATCCCCCACGAGCAGTACTTC
TRBD1	TRBV18	TRBJ1-1	NA	CASSLTGTVMNTEAFF	TGTGCCAGCTCACTTACCGGGACAGTAATGAACACTGAAGCTTTCTTT
NA	TRBV5-6	TRBJ1-1	NA	CASSVTGTRMGTEAFF	TGTGCCAGCAGCGTTACCGGGACACGGATGGGAACTGAAGCTTTCTTT
TRBD2	TRBV6-4	TRBJ2-3	NA	CASSVTSASGPDTQYF	TGTGCCAGCAGTGTGACTAGCGCCTCCGGGCCAGATACGCAGTATTTT
NA	TRBV11-2	TRBJ1-2	NA	CASSLSWTVNYGYTF	TGTGCCAGCAGCCTATCATGGACAGTAAACTATGGCTACACCTTC
TRBD2	TRBV7-8	TRBJ2-7	once	CASSLGGSGGYEQYF	TGTGCCAGCAGCTTAGGAGGTAGCGGGGGTTACGAGCAGTACTTC
NA	TRBV7-9	TRBJ2-7	NA	CSSSLENYEQYF	TGTTCCAGCAGCTTGGAGAACTACGAGCAGTACTTC
NA	TRBV5-1	TRBJ1-3	NA	CASSPLSSGNTIYF	TGCGCCAGCAGCCCCTTGAGCTCTGGAAACACCATATATTTT
TRBD1	TRBV6-6	TRBJ2-2	once	CASGYRGLTGELFF	TGTGCCAGCGGATACAGGGGTCTTACCGGGGAGCTGTTTTTT
TRBD2	TRBV5-1	TRBJ2-1	NA	CASSLEYLGGNEQFF	TGCGCCAGCAGCTTGGAATACCTGGGGGGGAATGAGCAGTTCTTC
TRBD2	TRBV6-5	TRBJ2-3	NA	CASSYSGGGTDTQYF	TGTGCCAGCAGTTACAGCGGGGGGGGGACAGATACGCAGTATTTT
TRBD1	TRBV10-2	TRBJ1-5	NA	CASSEGQGANQPQHF	TGCGCCAGCAGTGAAGGACAGGGCGCCAATCAGCCCCAGCATTTT
TRBD2	TRBV10-3	TRBJ2-7	NA	CAISGRGDDEQYF	TGTGCCATCAGTGGACGGGGGGACGACGAGCAGTACTTC
NA	TRBV30	TRBJ1-2	few	CAWDRNNGYTF	TGTGCCTGGGACAGAAACAATGGCTACACCTTC
NA	TRBV7-9	TRBJ2-7	NA	CASSSVSYEQYF	TGTGCCAGCAGCTCGGTCTCCTACGAGCAGTACTTC
TRBD1	TRBV5-1	TRBJ1-1	NA	CASSLALDRGNTEAFF	TGCGCCAGCAGCTTGGCTCTAGACAGGGGGAACACTGAAGCTTTCTTT
NA	TRBV2	TRBJ1-2	NA	CASRADRSIYGYTF	TGTGCCAGCAGGGCAGACAGGTCGATCTATGGCTACACCTTC
NA	TRBV28	TRBJ1-1	NA	CASSPSPAGQNTEAFF	TGTGCCAGCAGTCCCTCCCCGGCAGGCCAAAACACTGAAGCTTTCTTT
NA	TRBV9	TRBJ1-1	NA	CASSYEEMNTEAFF	TGTGCCAGCAGCTATGAGGAAATGAACACTGAAGCTTTCTTT
TRBD1	TRBV5-4	TRBJ2-4	NA	CASSLRQGGDIQYF	TGTGCCAGCAGCCTACGACAGGGTGGGGACATTCAGTACTTC
NA	TRBV18	TRBJ2-3	NA	CASSPSTGTDTQYF	TGTGCCAGCTCACCATCGACAGGCACAGATACGCAGTATTTT
TRBD1	TRBV18	TRBJ1-4	NA	CASSKRQGEEKLFF	TGTGCCAGCTCAAAAAGACAGGGAGAAGAAAAACTGTTTTTT
NA	TRBV9	TRBJ2-5	once	CASSPLLGAEETQYF	TGTGCCAGCAGCCCCCTTCTGGGGGCAGAAGAGACCCAGTACTTC
NA	TRBV2	TRBJ1-4	once	CASILQGGPNEKLFF	TGTGCCAGCATTCTTCAGGGAGGGCCTAATGAAAAACTGTTTTTT
TRBD1	TRBV19	TRBJ1-4	once	CASSTAGGTFDEKLFF	TGTGCCAGTAGTACCGCAGGGGGTACCTTCGATGAAAAACTGTTTTTT
NA	TRBV9	TRBJ2-1	NA	CASSVEVLTERNEQFF	TGTGCCAGCAGCGTAGAAGTATTGACAGAACGGAATGAGCAGTTCTTC
NA	TRBV9	TRBJ2-5	NA	CASSPSTQGWGRETQYF	TGTGCCAGCAGCCCGTCCACCCAAGGATGGGGCCGGGAGACCCAGTACTTC
NA	TRBV4-2	TRBJ1-5	NA	CASSQDTRLDQPQHF	TGTGCCAGCAGCCAAGATACGAGGCTAGATCAGCCCCAGCATTTT
TRBD1	TRBV11-3	TRBJ2-7	NA	CASSFGQGDEQYF	TGTGCCAGCAGCTTTGGACAGGGTGACGAGCAGTACTTC
NA	TRBV4-1	TRBJ2-3	NA	CASSIGHTTDTQYF	TGCGCCAGCAGCATAGGACATACCACAGATACGCAGTATTTT
TRBD1	TRBV5-5	TRBJ2-5	NA	CASSLEGTGGQYF	TGTGCCAGCAGCTTGGAAGGGACAGGGGGCCAGTACTTC
TRBD1	TRBV5-1	TRBJ1-2	NA	CASGTGGAQRYGYTF	TGCGCCAGCGGGACAGGAGGGGCCCAACGCTATGGCTACACCTTC
TRBD1	TRBV5-1	TRBJ2-5	NA	CASSPGQGETQYF	TGCGCCAGCAGCCCGGGACAGGGGGAGACCCAGTACTTC
NA	TRBV2	TRBJ2-3	once	CASKQAVSTDTQYF	TGTGCCAGCAAGCAAGCGGTTAGCACAGATACGCAGTATTTT
TRBD2	TRBV5-5	TRBJ2-3	NA	CASSPGLAGSTDTQYF	TGTGCCAGCAGCCCCGGACTAGCGGGAAGCACAGATACGCAGTATTTT
NA	TRBV9	TRBJ2-3	NA	CASSVSADTQYF	TGTGCCAGCAGCGTATCGGCAGATACGCAGTATTTT
NA	TRBV29-1	TRBJ1-1	NA	CSARETSAEAFF	TGCAGCGCCCGAGAGACATCGGCTGAAGCTTTCTTT
NA	TRBV29-1	TRBJ2-4	NA	CSVGKEGNIQYF	TGCAGCGTTGGTAAGGAGGGAAACATTCAGTACTTC
TRBD1	TRBV19	TRBJ1-2	NA	CASSILTGGSYGYTF	TGTGCCAGTAGTATTTTAACAGGGGGGAGCTATGGCTACACCTTC
NA	TRBV10-1	TRBJ2-1	NA	CASSDGGGPSYNEQFF	TGCGCCAGCAGTGACGGGGGTGGGCCCTCCTACAATGAGCAGTTCTTC
TRBD2	TRBV2	TRBJ2-1	NA	CASSEAGWGGYNEQFF	TGTGCCAGCAGTGAAGCGGGGTGGGGGGGTTACAATGAGCAGTTCTTC